This T cell receptor beta chain was found in a study of CD8 T cell repertoires and HIV-1 epitope variants. Study-level information: Twenty-five autologous and known Gag and Nef epitope variant peptides each stimulated T cells separately. Separate from the cultures, 1M uncultured T cells served as baseline.

Measured with immunoSEQ multiplex PCR; TCRdb has only the in-frame clones, and not every one. The data contain 95,000 or so clones, roughly 81% of them singletons. Whole-study findings and limits: Beta chains alone show antigen proliferation, not cytokine profile or function.

As regards this clone: As yet, its antigen is unknown.

Germline CDR1 SEHNR, CDR2 FQNEAQ (reference sequence). V gave up 5 bases and J gave up 2 bases, with 7 bases separating them. This CDR3 region has 13 residues. The V and J genes are TRBV7-9 and TRBJ1-5; D is perhaps TRBD1 (6 bases). The sample consisted of uncultured baseline CD8+ T cells from peripheral blood mononuclear cells (PBMCs). The clonotype comes from a male donor with HIV. CDR3 amino acids: CASSKGGNQPQHF. The CDR3 DNA follows: TGTGCCAGCAGCAAGGGGGGCAATCAGCCCCAGCATTTT.